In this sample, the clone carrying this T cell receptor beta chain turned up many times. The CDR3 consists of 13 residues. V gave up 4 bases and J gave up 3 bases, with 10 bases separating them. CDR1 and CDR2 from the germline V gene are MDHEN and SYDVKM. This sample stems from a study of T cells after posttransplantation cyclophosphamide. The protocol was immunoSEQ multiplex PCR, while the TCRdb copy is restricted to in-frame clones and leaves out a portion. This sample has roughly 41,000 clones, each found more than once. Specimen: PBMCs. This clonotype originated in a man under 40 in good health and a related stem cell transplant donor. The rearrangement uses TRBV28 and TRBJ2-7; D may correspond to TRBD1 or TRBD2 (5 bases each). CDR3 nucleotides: TGTGCCAGCAGTTCGGGAAGGGGCTACGAGCAGTACTTC. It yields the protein CASSSGRGYEQYF.